This T cell receptor beta chain was obtained from a study of spatial heterogeneity in lung cancer. Overall study findings and caveats: Counts of expanded alpha and beta TCRs within tumors tracked the tumor nonsynonymous mutation count.

TCRdb fed the 5' RACE reads into MiXCR, producing one record per CDR3 protein. The repertoire holds around 2,800 distinct CDR3 sequences, with 11% as singletons. As for time point: sample taken at primary tumor resection. The donor population consisted of under 75 patients with untreated, early-stage non-small cell lung cancer. Whole RNA, which was extracted from tumor, nontumor lung tissue or frozen PBMC, was sequenced without any cell sorting. This clonotype is labeled medium-sized (0.01 to 0.1%). The antigen is not known. The library was prepared for alpha chains; this beta chain is a stray read, so its frequency means little. Germline V gene sequence: CDR1 SQVTM, CDR2 ANQGSEA. The CDR3 sequence is 12 residues long. Losses at the gene ends were 6 bases for V and 2 bases for J; bases not matched to a gene: 4.

The chain joins TRBV29-1 to TRBJ2-7, with 7 bases matching TRBD1. The sample consisted of lung tumor tissue, taken at surgery. This receptor was identified in a male donor with early-stage non-small cell lung cancer. The CDR3 sequence: CSVNGQAYEQYF. The CDR3 DNA reads TGCAGCGTCAATGGACAGGCCTACGAGCAGTACTTC.